This TCR beta chain emerged from a study of T cell repertoires in cytomegalovirus infection. Study in general: CMV infection plus the matching HLA type was flagged by public TCR beta signatures. Overall study results and limits: Cumulative public TCR beta family frequency identified CMV carriers with the relevant HLA. The ex vivo response was dominated by HLA-C-restricted CMV-specific TCR beta clonotypes.

Via MiXCR, TCRdb re-called the reads, giving one row per CDR3 protein. This sample yields more than 200,000 distinct CDR3 sequences, of which approximately 8.3% are seen a single time; more than 12% belongs to the top ten. This clonotype appeared a few times. Antigen: not known. The CDR3 runs 13 residues. Deletions cut 2 bases from V and 7 bases from J, with 9 bases between. Germline CDR1 reads SGHRS; CDR2 reads YFSETQ. The chain combines TRBV5-1 with TRBJ1-4, with no clear D. The source is a human donor in good health (CMV status not recorded). Some clones in this sample may be carry-over from other donors' samples. The sample comprised PBMCs. In DNA, the CDR3 is TGCGCCAGCAGCTTCCAGACCGGTGAAAAACTGTTTTTT. Translated: CASSFQTGEKLFF.